This T cell receptor beta chain was found in a study of blood T cell repertoires in COVID-19. Background on the study: The analysed material was cDNA or gDNA that came from T cells, B-cell-depleted T cells, or PBMCs.

Clones were read by immunoSEQ multiplex PCR, and TCRdb kept only the in-frame ones, dropping some. The table records some 250,000 clones, 85% to 90% of them present only once. V was shortened by 0 bases and J by 0 bases, with 12 bases between the two germline ends. CDR3 length equals 16 residues. The germline CDR1 and CDR2 sequences are GTSNPN and SVGIG (reference sequence). Study members were between roughly 18 and 100 years old and lived in approximately 25 US regions. Symptom resolution, clearance, or two negative PCRs marked the recovered donors of Cohort 3. Sequencing was done on a sample of PBMCs or T cells enriched from blood (not recorded which). This chain uses TRBV30 with TRBJ1-5; D is undetermined. The receptor was isolated from a man between 18 and 35 years old who had recovered from COVID-19. The CDR3 is CAWSVGSGYSNQPQHF. The CDR3 DNA is TGTGCCTGGAGTGTAGGGAGTGGCTATAGCAATCAGCCCCAGCATTTT.